This T cell receptor (beta chain) was obtained from a study of OX40 agonist ivuxolimab in advanced cancers. Points from the study as a whole: Among patients with partial responses at 0.1-3.0 mg/kg, clonal expansion was among the lowest.

This CDR3 has 16 amino acids. V was trimmed by 7 bases and J by 0 bases, leaving 16 bases between them. In germline, CDR1 is KGHSH, CDR2 LQKENI. The data were produced by immunoSEQ multiplex PCR, yet TCRdb's version contains in-frame clones alone and is incomplete. The sample yields roughly 32,000 clones, more than 70% seen once. Worth noting for this clone: Its cognate antigen is unknown.

Sequencing was performed on CD4+ or CD8+ T cells sorted from blood, taken in a trial of the OX40 agonist ivuxolimab. The TCR was taken from an adult with an advanced solid tumor such as melanoma, head and neck, liver or kidney cancer. The gene calls are TRBV18 and TRBJ2-1; D is unclear. The chain's CDR3 is CASFEGEDSSYNEQFF. CDR3 nucleotides: TGTGCCAGCTTCGAAGGAGAGGATAGCTCCTACAATGAGCAGTTCTTC.